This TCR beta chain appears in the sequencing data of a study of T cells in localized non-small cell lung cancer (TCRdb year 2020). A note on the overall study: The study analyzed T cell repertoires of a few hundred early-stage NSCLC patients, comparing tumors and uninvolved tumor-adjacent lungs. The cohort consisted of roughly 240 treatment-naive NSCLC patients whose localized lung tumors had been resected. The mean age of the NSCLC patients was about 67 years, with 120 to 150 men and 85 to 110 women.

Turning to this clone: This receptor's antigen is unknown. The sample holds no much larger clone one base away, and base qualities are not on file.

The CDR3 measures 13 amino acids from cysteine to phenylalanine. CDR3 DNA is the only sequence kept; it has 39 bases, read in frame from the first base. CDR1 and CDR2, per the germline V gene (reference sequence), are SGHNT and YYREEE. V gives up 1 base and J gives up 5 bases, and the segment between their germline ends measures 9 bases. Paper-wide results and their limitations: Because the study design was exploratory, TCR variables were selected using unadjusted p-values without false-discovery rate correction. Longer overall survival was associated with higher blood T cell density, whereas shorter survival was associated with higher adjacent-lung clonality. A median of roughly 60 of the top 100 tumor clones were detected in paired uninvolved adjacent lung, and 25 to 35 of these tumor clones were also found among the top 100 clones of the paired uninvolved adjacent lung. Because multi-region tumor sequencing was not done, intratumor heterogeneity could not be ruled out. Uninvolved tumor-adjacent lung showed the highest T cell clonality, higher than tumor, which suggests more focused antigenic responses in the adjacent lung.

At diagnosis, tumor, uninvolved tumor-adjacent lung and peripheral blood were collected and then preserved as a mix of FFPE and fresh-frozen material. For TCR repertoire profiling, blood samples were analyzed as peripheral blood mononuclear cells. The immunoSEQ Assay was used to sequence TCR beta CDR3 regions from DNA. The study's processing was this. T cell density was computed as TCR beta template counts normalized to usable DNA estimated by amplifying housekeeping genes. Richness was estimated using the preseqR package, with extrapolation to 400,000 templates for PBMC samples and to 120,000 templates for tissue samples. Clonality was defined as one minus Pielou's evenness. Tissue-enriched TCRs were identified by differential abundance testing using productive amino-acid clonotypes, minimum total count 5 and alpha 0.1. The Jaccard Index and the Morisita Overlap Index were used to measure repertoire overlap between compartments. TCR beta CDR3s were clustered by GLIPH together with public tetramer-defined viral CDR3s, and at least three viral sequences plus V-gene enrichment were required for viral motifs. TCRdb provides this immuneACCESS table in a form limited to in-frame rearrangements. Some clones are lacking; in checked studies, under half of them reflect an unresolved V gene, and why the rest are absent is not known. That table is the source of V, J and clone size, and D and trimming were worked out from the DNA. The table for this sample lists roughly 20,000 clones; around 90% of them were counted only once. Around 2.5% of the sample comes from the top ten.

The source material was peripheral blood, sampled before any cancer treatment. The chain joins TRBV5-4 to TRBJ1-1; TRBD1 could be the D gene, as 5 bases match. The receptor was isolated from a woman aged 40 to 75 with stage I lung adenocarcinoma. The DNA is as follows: TGTGCCAGCAGCTTGACCGGGGGGACTGAAGCTTTCTTT. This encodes CASSLTGGTEAFF.